The present TCR beta chain was sequenced within a study of T cells in Graves' hyperthyroidism and ophthalmopathy. In regard to this clonotype: The junction differs from germline at one of its ends, possibly a read error.

Template material for amplifying TCR beta CDR3 regions consisted of RNA transcripts. The HTBI primer set was used in a first-round RT-PCR of the TCR CDR3. One entry per CDR3 protein, called by TCRdb with MiXCR from the multiplex PCR reads. The profile shows 350,000 to 450,000 distinct CDR3 sequences, approximately 15% of them singletons. Sequencing was performed on blood. The sequence derives from a woman aged 55-70 years with Graves' hyperthyroidism.

The CDR3 DNA is TGCAGCGTTGAAATACGGAGCACAGATATGCAGTATTTT. Protein sequence: CSVEIRSTDMQYF. The chain is built from TRBV29-1 and TRBJ2-3; D unclear. The CDR3 extends over 13 amino acids. Per the germline V gene, CDR1 is SQVTM and CDR2 is ANQGSEA.